The present TCR beta chain was sequenced within a study of T cells in Graves' hyperthyroidism and ophthalmopathy. Amplification of TCR beta CDR3 regions used RNA as the template. RT-PCR in the first round (using the HTBI primer set) targeted the TCR CDR3. TCRdb passed the multiplex PCR reads through MiXCR, listing each CDR3 protein once. Of 300,000 or so distinct CDR3 sequences in the sample, approximately 16% were seen once. Germline lookup yields CDR1 LGHDT and CDR2 YNNKEL (reference sequence). J lost 4 bases, V lost 5 bases, and 4 bases had no gene match. The CDR3 runs 14 residues. Uncontrolled infection, other autoimmune disease, pregnancy or lactation barred patients from enrollment.

This chain connects TRBV3-1 to TRBJ2-2; 7 bases fit TRBD2. This sequence was found in a man younger than 45 with Graves' hyperthyroidism. Material for sequencing was blood. CDR3: CASSRPGGTGELFF. The CDR3 region has the DNA TGTGCCAGCAGCAGACCGGGGGGCACCGGGGAGCTGTTTTTT.